Listed here are 31 T cell receptor beta chains from one sample, sequenced in a study of CD8 T cells in ankylosing spondylitis. Findings and caveats of the study: Seemingly characteristic of ankylosing spondylitis blood was a TCR beta motif consisting of fewer than 10 highly homologous variants.

These TCRs are of unknown antigen specificity. TCRdb passed the 5' RACE reads through MiXCR, listing each CDR3 protein once. The sample holds hundreds of thousands of distinct CDR3 sequences; roughly 12% are singletons and the top ten take around 0.51%. The sequencing input was blood, either unsorted or a sorted T cell fraction (not recorded which). These receptors came from a male donor with ankylosing spondylitis.

The V gene is TRBV27, the J gene TRBJ1-6; D not certain. From germline, CDR1 is MNHEY and CDR2 SMNVEV (reference sequence). Trimming left V 6 bases short and J 10 bases short, with 13 bases between. This CDR3 has 13 amino acids. CDR3 sequence: CASRVSEPSPLHF. The DNA for the CDR3 is TGTGCCAGCAGGGTGTCTGAACCCTCACCCCTCCACTTT.

The chain couples TRBV20-1 to TRBJ2-6, with D unresolved. The CDR3 contains 16 residues. Germline CDR1 reads DFQATT; CDR2 reads SNEGSKA (reference sequence). The V and J ends lost 0 bases and 0 bases respectively, with 9 bases between them. The CDR3 reads CSARENRRSGANVLTF. The CDR3 nucleotides are TGCAGTGCTAGAGAGAACAGACGCTCTGGGGCCAACGTCCTGACTTTC.

The chain is built from TRBV27 and TRBJ2-1; 11 bases match TRBD2. Germline values: CDR1 MNHEY, CDR2 SMNVEV (reference sequence). CDR3 size: 15 residues. With V trimmed by 6 bases and J by 7 bases, 8 bases remained unmatched. The CDR3 loop reads CASRQLAGAINEQFF. For the CDR3, the DNA is TGTGCCAGCAGACAACTAGCGGGGGCCATAAATGAGCAGTTCTTC.

This clonotype was found many times. J is TRBJ2-4 and V is TRBV20-1, with 7 bases identical to TRBD2. The CDR3 sequence is 11 residues long. V gave up 7 bases and J gave up 7 bases; unmatched junction bases: 4. Germline V lookup: CDR1 DFQATT, CDR2 SNEGSKA (reference sequence). The CDR3 reads CSGGSVNIQYF. The CDR3, as DNA: TGCAGTGGCGGGAGCGTGAACATTCAGTACTTC.

This chain connects TRBV5-1 to TRBJ2-2; no clear D gene. The germline V gene encodes CDR1 SGHRS and CDR2 YFSETQ. CDR3 length equals 16 residues. Between the trimmed V and J ends, which lost 1 base and 0 bases, there was a span of 10 bases. CDR3 nucleotides: TGCGCCAGCAGCTTGCAAGTAGGCCCGAACACCGGGGAGCTGTTTTTT. Translated, it gives CASSLQVGPNTGELFF.

This clonotype has more than one count but fewer than ten. In DNA, the CDR3 is TGCGCCAGTGAGAGCGGGACCGGTAATGAAAAACTGTTTTTT. Protein: CASESGTGNEKLFF. The chain has TRBV5-1 and TRBJ1-4; a weak D match, TRBD1 (5 bases). This CDR3 spans 14 amino acids. V lost 8 bases to trimming and J lost 4 bases, with 15 bases between them. Germline CDR1 SGHRS, CDR2 YFSETQ.

This clonotype turned up a few times. The chain couples TRBV7-2 to TRBJ2-1; no definite D call. CDR1 SGHTA and CDR2 FQGNSA come from the germline V gene. Trimming removed 5 bases at V and 0 bases at J, with 11 bases between. The CDR3 has 15 amino acids. This CDR3 is CASSQRGDSYNEQFF. DNA of the CDR3: TGTGCCAGCAGCCAGAGAGGTGACTCCTACAATGAGCAGTTCTTC.

This clonotype appeared many times. The chain uses TRBV12-3 or TRBV12-4 and TRBJ1-1; TRBD1 might be the D (6 bases). Trimming took off 6 bases at V and 2 bases at J, with 16 bases between the two ends. CDR3 size: 15 residues. The DNA for the CDR3 is TGTGCCAGCAGGAAGACCGGGACATTAAACACTGAAGCTTTCTTT. It is translated as CASRKTGTLNTEAFF.

The chain employs TRBV20-1 and TRBJ1-2; 8 nucleotides match TRBD1. The germline CDR1 and CDR2 sequences are DFQATT and SNEGSKA (reference sequence). Germline trimming cut 5 bases from V and 3 bases from J; bases unmatched to any gene: 8. This CDR3 region has 14 residues. CDR3 protein: CSASPRTGHYGYTF. In DNA form, the CDR3 reads TGCAGTGCTTCTCCTAGGACAGGGCACTATGGCTACACCTTC.

In its sample, this clonotype was seen a few times. The rearrangement joins TRBV28 to TRBJ1-2; no reliable D call. Trimming shortened V by 6 bases and J by 4 bases, and 15 bases separated the two germline ends. Germline CDR1 and CDR2: MDHEN and SYDVKM. This CDR3 comprises 14 residues. The CDR3 DNA is TGTGCCAGCAGCTTAATCGATACCGTCTATGGCTACACCTTC. It codes for CASSLIDTVYGYTF.

This clonotype appeared a few times. The V call is TRBV24-1, the J call TRBJ2-3; D gene uncertain. CDR1 and CDR2 from the germline V gene are KGHDR and SFDVKD. V was pared by 5 bases and J by 9 bases, with 8 bases between. The CDR3 covers 11 residues. This CDR3 is CATSALETQYF. CDR3 sequence (DNA): TGTGCCACCAGTGCTCTGGAGACGCAGTATTTT.

In this sample, this clonotype turned up a few times. The genes are TRBV11-1 and TRBJ2-5; D may be TRBD2 (5 bases). CDR1 SGHAT and CDR2 FQDESV come from the germline V gene (reference sequence). V was trimmed by 1 base and J by 5 bases, leaving 23 bases between them. The CDR3 has 18 residues. The CDR3 coding sequence is TGTGCCAGCAGCTTAGGTACTACCGTAACGAGGGCCCAGGAGACCCAGTACTTC. Residues: CASSLGTTVTRAQETQYF.

In its sample, this clonotype was seen a few times. CDR3 coding DNA: TGTGCCAGCAGCCAAGAAGGCACAGGGGAAGATGGCTACACCTTC. Translation gives CASSQEGTGEDGYTF. The rearrangement links TRBV4-2 to TRBJ1-2; 7 positions agree with TRBD1. Trimming took 0 bases from V and 6 from J; bases not matched to a gene: 7. Germline V CDR1 and CDR2: LGHNA, YNFKEQ. CDR3 length: 15 amino acids.

This clonotype occurred many times. The chain links TRBV7-2 to TRBJ1-4, with D unclear. This CDR3 comprises 12 residues. Trimming shortened V by 3 bases and J by 8 bases, and 7 bases separated the two germline ends. CDR1 SGHTA and CDR2 FQGNSA come from the germline V gene. DNA of the CDR3: TGTGCCAGCAGCTTGGTAGGAGAAAAACTGTTTTTT. Amino acid sequence: CASSLVGEKLFF.

This chain links TRBV28 with TRBJ1-4; TRBD1 might be the D (6 bases). From germline, CDR1 is MDHEN and CDR2 SYDVKM. The CDR3 runs to 16 residues. V gave up 3 bases and J gave up 8 bases, with 19 bases separating them. CDR3 residues: CASSFPTQGAYEKLFF. The DNA for the CDR3 is TGTGCCAGCAGTTTCCCCACACAGGGTGCGTACGAAAAACTGTTTTTT.

This chain uses TRBV7-2 with TRBJ1-2; a weak D match, TRBD1 (6 bases). The CDR3 is 15 amino acids. Between the trimmed V and J ends, which lost 0 bases and 5 bases, there was a span of 13 bases. CDR1 and CDR2 from the germline V gene are SGHTA and FQGNSA. The DNA for the CDR3 is TGTGCCAGCAGCTTAGCGAGGTTCCAGGGGTATGGCTACACCTTC. Protein: CASSLARFQGYGYTF.

This clonotype was seen a handful of times. V is TRBV5-1 and J is TRBJ2-5, with TRBD2 matching over 15 bases. V was clipped by 4 bases and J by 1 base; unmatched bases: 2. The CDR3 loop spans 16 amino acids. In germline, CDR1 is SGHRS, CDR2 YFSETQ. The CDR3 here is CASSRGLAGGQETQYF. For the CDR3, the DNA is TGCGCCAGCAGCCGGGGACTAGCGGGAGGCCAAGAGACCCAGTACTTC.

This clonotype was observed a handful of times. This rearrangement joins TRBV6-2 or TRBV6-3 to TRBJ1-1; perhaps TRBD1 as D (5 bases). Germline CDR1 and CDR2: MNHEY and SVGEGT. V was trimmed by 1 base and J by 4 bases, leaving 13 bases between them. The CDR3 is made up of 15 amino acids. The CDR3 sequence: CASSYWAAGGTEAFF. CDR3 coding DNA: TGTGCCAGCAGTTACTGGGCAGCTGGGGGCACTGAAGCTTTCTTT.

V is TRBV7-6 and J is TRBJ1-4, with TRBD1 matching 8 bases. The length of the CDR3 is 15 residues. The germline CDR1 and CDR2 sequences are SGHVS and FNYEAQ. V shed 3 bases, J shed 6 bases, and the junction held 6 bases outside the gene matches. In nucleotides, the CDR3 is TGTGCCAGCAGCTTTCCAGGGGGCGAAGATGAAAAACTGTTTTTT. This translates into CASSFPGGEDEKLFF.

This clonotype was counted only a few times. Here the CDR3 DNA reads TGCAGTGCTAGAGATTGGGCAGTAACTAATGAAAAACTGTTTTTT. Translation: CSARDWAVTNEKLFF. This sequence joins TRBV20-1 and TRBJ1-4; D gene ambiguous. CDR1 is DFQATT, CDR2 SNEGSKA, per germline (reference sequence). With 0 bases removed from V and 1 base from J, the gap between germline ends came to 9 bases. CDR3 length: 15 residues.

This clonotype was recorded at least ten times. V and J are TRBV4-3 and TRBJ2-5; D gene unclear. The CDR3 is 13 amino acids. From germline, CDR1 is LGHNA and CDR2 YSLEER. V lost 0 bases, J lost 4 bases, and 6 bases lay in between. The CDR3 DNA reads TGCGCCAGCAGCCAAGATTTAAGAGAGACCCAGTACTTC. This codes for CASSQDLRETQYF.

This chain joins TRBV29-1 and TRBJ2-3; no reliable D call. CDR3 length: 15 residues. Looked up from germline, CDR1 is SQVTM and CDR2 is ANQGSEA. Trimming shortened V by 6 bases and J by 3 bases, and 19 bases separated the two germline ends. The CDR3 DNA reads as TGCAGCGTCTCCACCCAGGTGGTTGGAACAGATACGCAGTATTTT. It encodes CSVSTQVVGTDTQYF.

The chain is built from TRBV5-1 and TRBJ2-2, with TRBD2 matching over 9 bases. In germline, CDR1 is SGHRS, CDR2 YFSETQ. The CDR3 has 17 amino acids. Trimming removed 0 bases from V and 4 bases from J; junction bases left unmatched: 7. In DNA form, the CDR3 reads TGCGCCAGCAGCTTGGCGGCGGGAGGGCCGAGCACCGGGGAGCTGTTTTTT. Its protein product is CASSLAAGGPSTGELFF. Filled out from reference TRBV5-1 and TRBJ2-2, the complete variable domain reads KAGVTQTPRYLIKTRGQQVTLSCSPISGHRSVSWYQQTPGQGLQFLFEYFSETQRNKGNFPGRFSGRQFSNSRSEMNVSTLELGDSALYLCASSLAAGGPSTGELFFGEGSRLTVL.

The chain links TRBV6-1 to TRBJ1-6; D is perhaps TRBD1 (6 bases). The CDR3 has 16 amino acids. Germline V CDR1 and CDR2: MNHNS, SASEGT. V lost 6 bases and J lost 0, with 12 bases in between. The CDR3, as DNA: TGTGCCAGCAGGCCCCGAGGGGGCTCCTATAATTCACCCCTCCACTTT. It encodes CASRPRGGSYNSPLHF.

This clonotype occurred a few times. The rearrangement uses TRBV12-5 and TRBJ2-1, with no clear D. Deletions cut 0 bases from V and 8 bases from J, with 17 bases between. Germline V lookup: CDR1 LGHNT, CDR2 FRNRAP. This CDR3 has 16 residues. CDR3 sequence: CASGLVLGASPHEQFF. CDR3 coding DNA: TGTGCTAGTGGTTTGGTACTTGGAGCTAGTCCCCATGAGCAGTTCTTC.

This clonotype occurred a few times. V is TRBV28 and J is TRBJ1-6; D is perhaps TRBD1 (6 bases). Germline V gives CDR1 MDHEN, CDR2 SYDVKM. V lost 0 bases and J 9 bases, leaving 12 bases between the germline ends. The CDR3 is 15 residues long. CDR3 DNA: TGTGCCAGCAGTTTATGGGGGACAAGGGGTTCACCCCTCCACTTT. This translates into CASSLWGTRGSPLHF.

This clonotype has more than one count but fewer than ten. This chain links TRBV24-1 with TRBJ2-2, with a weak D call TRBD1 (6 bases). Trimming removed 2 bases at V and 8 bases at J, with 11 bases between. The CDR3 totals 14 residues. Germline loops: CDR1 KGHDR, CDR2 SFDVKD. Here the CDR3 reads CATSDSYRAGELFF. The CDR3 DNA reads as TGTGCCACCAGTGATTCTTACAGGGCTGGGGAGCTGTTTTTT.

The chain combines TRBV20-1 with TRBJ2-7; TRBD2 is a possible D gene (5 bases). The germline V gene encodes CDR1 DFQATT and CDR2 SNEGSKA (reference sequence). CDR3 size: 15 residues. The germline V and J ends were trimmed by 7 bases and 2 bases, with 21 bases remaining between them. The chain's CDR3 is CSVENWTPVTYEQYF. The CDR3 nucleotides are TGCAGTGTAGAAAATTGGACTCCTGTCACCTACGAGCAGTACTTC.

This clonotype was counted ten times or more. The rearrangement links TRBV5-1 to TRBJ2-2; D unresolved. Germline V CDR1 and CDR2: SGHRS, YFSETQ. This CDR3 region has 14 residues. Trimming stripped 4 bases from V and 5 bases from J, with 12 bases between. The CDR3 loop is CASSRQLGTGELFF. The CDR3 nucleotides are TGCGCCAGCAGCAGGCAGTTGGGAACCGGGGAGCTGTTTTTT.

The V call is TRBV20-1, the J call TRBJ2-7; 7 bases agree with TRBD2. The CDR3 covers 14 residues. Germline V gene data show CDR1 as DFQATT and CDR2 as SNEGSKA (reference sequence). V lost 3 bases, J lost 3 bases, and 8 bases stayed unmatched. This CDR3 reads CSARSGGVIYEQYF. The CDR3 DNA reads TGCAGTGCTAGGTCTGGGGGGGTTATCTACGAGCAGTACTTC.

The CDR3: CASSVIAGVYNEQFF. Written as DNA, the CDR3 is TGTGCCAGCAGTGTGATAGCGGGAGTATACAATGAGCAGTTCTTC. This rearrangement joins TRBV28 to TRBJ2-1; 9 nucleotides agree with TRBD2. Germline V gene lookup returns CDR1 MDHEN and CDR2 SYDVKM. This CDR3 has 15 amino acids. Losses at the gene ends were 5 bases for V and 4 bases for J; bases not matched to a gene: 6.